What follows is one TCR beta chain and its context. The target of this receptor is not known. No base qualities exist here, and no much larger clone lies one base off it. The CDR3 regions of human TCRbeta chains were analyzed by immunosequencing. The authors' analysis ran thus. Repertoire TCRs were matched against a reference library of SARS-CoV-2-specific TCRs generated with the MIRA antigen-specificity platform. Breadth was defined as the fraction of unique TCRs that were SARS-CoV-2-associated. Depth was defined as the fraction of total T cells that were SARS-CoV-2-associated. Using the MIRA data, each spike-specific TCR was assigned both to the spike region to which the TCR was reactive and to a CD4 or CD8 class. Log10-transformed breadth and depth values were compared by one-way ANOVA with Sidak's multiple comparisons tests. TCRdb took over this immuneACCESS table, retaining in-frame rearrangements with V and J assigned. Such tables are incomplete; in checked studies, under half of the missing clones stem from an unresolved V gene, and the remainder is unexplained. For V, J and clone size, that table is used; D and trimming come from the DNA. Present in this sample are around 110,000 clones, 80% to 90% of which were seen just once. In total, the top ten clones hold around 6.7% of the sample.

The data were taken from a study of T cell responses to AZD1222 COVID-19 vaccine (dated by TCRdb to the early 2020s). Regarding the research as a whole: AZD1222 recipients with second doses at about 4 weeks or about 12 weeks were pooled, because spike-specific TCR depth and breadth did not differ between schedules. TCR sequencing covered over 230 trial participants: roughly 200 given two doses of AZD1222 and about 26 given two doses of MenACWY control vaccine. Enrollment into the trials was organized by age into subgroups of 18-55, 56-69 and 70-plus years, and those subgroups contained roughly 150, 30 and 60 TCR-sequenced participants, respectively. On the study overall, not on this receptor specifically: Participants were mostly white British, with more females than males. The authors suggested clonal diversity may have been underestimated. The 56-69-year group was small, and its depth increase did not reach significance, likely because of low power. After two AZD1222 doses, both the breadth and the depth of spike-specific TCRs were significantly higher than at day 0 and than in MenACWY recipients. The whole spike protein was spanned by vaccine-associated CD4 TCRs, and dominant responses were seen in regions 160-218 and 743-854. Because no day 14 peak-response samples were available, the repertoires could be characterized only after the peak T cell response. Reportedly, close to half of the unique spike-specific TCRs recognized epitopes lying outside the regions that are mutated in the B.1.351 and B.1.1.7 variants. Conclusions about previously exposed vaccinees are limited because only a handful of AZD1222 recipients were SARS-CoV-2 seropositive at baseline.

CDR1 is given as SGHAT and CDR2 as FQNNGV, both from the germline V gene. The V and J ends are trimmed by 4 bases and 7 bases, leaving 7 bases between them. CDR3 length: 11 amino acids, cysteine to phenylalanine. The sequence is cut down to CDR3 DNA, 33 bases in frame from base 1. The time point tag for this specimen amounts to: baseline before first vaccination. The vaccinee samples were drawn from two UK trials, COV001 and COV002, one of which was a single-blind randomized controlled phase 2/3 trial testing AZD1222 (ChAdOx1 nCoV-19) in healthy adults. For TCRbeta chain sequencing, PBMC samples from trial participants were taken at day 0 and at day 28 after the second dose.

The chain is assembled from TRBV11-2 and TRBJ1-2; the D segment cannot be called with confidence. The receptor was derived from an adult in good health. The sequences come from peripheral blood, collected on day 0 of AZD1222 vaccination. The encoded CDR3 is CASSSLVGYTF. The DNA sequence reads TGTGCCAGCAGCTCGTTAGTTGGCTACACCTTC.